Detailed here is one T cell receptor (beta chain). Its target is unknown. CDR3 length equals 13 residues. CDR1 is ENHRY, CDR2 SYGVKD, per germline. V lost 0 bases and J lost 1, with 3 bases in between. This specimen comes from a study of CD8+CD57+ T cells in acquired aplastic anemia. Study-level background: DNA recovered from sorted CD4+ and CD8+ cells had a mean of about 3 ug.

Genomic DNA templated the TCR beta VDJ and CDR3 profiling. Using its own MiXCR run on the reads, TCRdb lists one record per CDR3 protein. The table shows 190,000 or so distinct CDR3 sequences, with roughly 57% occurring only once. Notes on the study in general: Patients and healthy controls showed no significant CD8+ Simpson's diversity difference. Overlap between patients and controls comprised roughly 30 CD8+ CDR3 sequences.

The sample consisted of sorted CD4+, CD8+, or CD8+CD57+ T cells (not recorded which) from PBMCs. This chain connects TRBV10-3 to TRBJ1-1; no definite D call. The source of this sequence is a human donor in good health. The CDR3 region has the DNA TGTGCCATCAGTGAGTCGAAGAACACTGAAGCTTTCTTT. Amino acid sequence: CAISESKNTEAFF.